This T cell receptor beta chain was found in a study of cytomegalovirus exposure and HLA in healthy donors. The PCR contained 60 Vbeta and 13 Jbeta primers. Per the study methods: Per a later analysis, the number of unique TCR beta chains was around 80 million, of which 9 million to 14 million were shared. TCRdb keeps only in-frame clones here, not all; method: immunoSEQ multiplex PCR. Clonal size and the V and J genes are those of that table, whereas D and trimming came from the DNA. The sample consists of about 160,000 clones, less than 80% of them appearing once. Comment on this clone: Antigen specificity is unknown.

Broader study findings: In an earlier analysis, most TCR beta V segments were productive about 87% or about 30% of the time. A missense DCLRE1C variant was associated with V- and J-gene trimming of TCR beta chains in a later analysis, and an independent cohort replicated the association.

This receptor was taken from a man aged 35-49 years in good health and CMV-seronegative. The specimen was PBMCs.

CDR3 sequence: CASSPGGTDVRSGNTIYF. Here the CDR3 DNA reads TGTGCCAGCAGCCCTGGAGGTACGGACGTCCGCTCTGGAAACACCATATATTTT. The chain employs TRBV5-4 and TRBJ1-3; no firm D call. Trimming pared 4 bases from V and 0 bases from J, leaving 20 bases between. The germline gives CDR1 SGHNT, CDR2 YYREEE (reference sequence). The CDR3 runs 18 residues.